This T cell receptor (beta chain) was identified during a study of T-cell reconstitution after alpha-beta-depleted transplantation in children. Study-wide results and caveats: Newly generated T cells supplied most T-cell counts and diversity one year post-transplant. Approximately two months post-transplant, alpha-beta T cells reportedly originated from several hundred expanded graft clones.

V lost 7 bases to trimming and J lost 0 bases, with 16 bases between them. The CDR3 runs 15 residues. CDR1 SGHRS and CDR2 YFSETQ come from the germline V gene. There are a few counts of this clonotype. The antigen remains unidentified. This sample's TCRbeta library carried unique molecular identifier barcodes. Via MiXCR, TCRdb re-called the PCR reads, giving one row per CDR3 protein. Counted here are 610,000 or so distinct CDR3 sequences, 20% to 30% occurring once; the ten biggest clones make up around 36%. The clonotype comes from a boy younger than two with Wiskott-Aldrich syndrome, due to receive a stem cell transplant. Specimen: PBMCs, collected before TCRalphabeta/CD19-depleted stem cell transplant. V gene TRBV5-1 combines with J gene TRBJ2-5, with D possibly matching TRBD2 (6 bases). This chain's CDR3 is CASEPGLQNQETQYF. CDR3 coding DNA: TGCGCCAGCGAACCGGGACTCCAAAACCAAGAGACCCAGTACTTC.